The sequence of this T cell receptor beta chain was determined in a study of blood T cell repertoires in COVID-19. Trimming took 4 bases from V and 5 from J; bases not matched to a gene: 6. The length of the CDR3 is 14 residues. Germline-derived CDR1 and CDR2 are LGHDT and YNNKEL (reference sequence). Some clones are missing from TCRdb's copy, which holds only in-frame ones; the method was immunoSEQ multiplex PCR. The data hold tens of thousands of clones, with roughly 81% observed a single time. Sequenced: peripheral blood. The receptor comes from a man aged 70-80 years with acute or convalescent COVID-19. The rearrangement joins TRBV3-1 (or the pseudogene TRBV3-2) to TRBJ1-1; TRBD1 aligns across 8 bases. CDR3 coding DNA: TGTGCCAGCAGCCGAGAAACAGGGGGGACTGAAGCTTTCTTT. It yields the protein CASSRETGGTEAFF.